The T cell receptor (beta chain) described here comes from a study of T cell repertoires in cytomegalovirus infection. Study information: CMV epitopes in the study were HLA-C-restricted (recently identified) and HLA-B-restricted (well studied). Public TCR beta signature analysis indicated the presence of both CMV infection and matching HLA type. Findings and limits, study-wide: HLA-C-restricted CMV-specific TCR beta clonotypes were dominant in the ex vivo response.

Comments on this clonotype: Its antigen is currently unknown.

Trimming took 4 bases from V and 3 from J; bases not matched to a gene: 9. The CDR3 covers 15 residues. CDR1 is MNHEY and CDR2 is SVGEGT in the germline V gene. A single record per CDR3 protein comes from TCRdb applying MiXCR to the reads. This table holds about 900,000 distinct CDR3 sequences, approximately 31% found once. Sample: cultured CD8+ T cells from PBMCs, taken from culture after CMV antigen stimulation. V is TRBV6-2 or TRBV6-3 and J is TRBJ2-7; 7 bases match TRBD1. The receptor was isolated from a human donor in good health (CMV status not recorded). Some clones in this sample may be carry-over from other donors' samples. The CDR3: CASSFEGAFGYEQYF. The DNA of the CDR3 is TGTGCCAGCAGTTTTGAGGGGGCGTTCGGCTACGAGCAGTACTTC.